This T cell receptor (beta chain) appears in the sequencing data of a study of cytomegalovirus exposure and HLA in healthy donors. On this clone: Its antigen is not known.

Findings and limits, study-wide: According to the study, roughly 180 TCR beta chains were cytomegalovirus-associated.

With 60 Vbeta and 13 Jbeta primers, the PCR was carried out. Some clones are missing from TCRdb's copy, which holds only in-frame ones; the method was immunoSEQ multiplex PCR. Among 150,000 to 180,000 clones, less than 80% were seen once, and the ten largest hold about 2.1%. This CDR3 comprises 13 residues. Germline assignment: CDR1 SGHTA and CDR2 FQGNSA. Trimming took off 5 bases at V and 6 bases at J, with 10 bases between the two ends. This chain joins TRBV7-2 and TRBJ1-4; the D is unclear. The sequenced material came from PBMCs. The receptor's source is a man under 40 in good health and CMV-seronegative. The CDR3 here is CASSPHVDEKLFF. For the CDR3, the DNA is TGTGCCAGCAGCCCCCATGTTGATGAAAAACTGTTTTTT.